This T cell receptor (beta chain) was sequenced for a study of T cells and copy number aberrations in small-cell lung cancer. General study points: A small sample size limited this study; results need validation. Tumor T-cell density, richness and clonality fell with copy number aberration burden.

Each donor had smoking or heavy second-hand smoke exposure. Only macrodissected tumor regions expected to provide at least 150 ng DNA were selected. The CDR3 runs to 15 residues. V gave up 3 bases and J gave up 2 bases; unmatched junction bases: 7. The germline gives CDR1 MDHEN, CDR2 SYDVKM. The data were produced by immunoSEQ multiplex PCR, yet TCRdb's version contains in-frame clones alone and is incomplete. Seen here are about 2,100 clones, around three quarters observed once, and the top ten hold around 9.5%. Notes on this clone: Its antigen is currently unknown.

Specimen: tumor tissue. This chain joins TRBV28 and TRBJ2-7; 7 bases are shared with TRBD1. The TCR was taken from a man aged 55 to 70 with small cell lung cancer. For the CDR3, the DNA is TGTGCCAGCAGTTTTATCCGACAGGGAACCTACGAGCAGTACTTC. Protein product: CASSFIRQGTYEQYF.